The 26 T cell receptor beta chains reported below all come from one sample, sequenced in a study of regulatory T cells in long-lasting Graves disease. Documented time point: newly diagnosed GD, antithyroid drugs for less than 3 months. PBMC-extracted RNA yielded the TCR library. The TCR beta library used iRepertoire HTBI primers with Arm-PCR amplification of CDR3. MiXCR was run by TCRdb on the multiplex PCR reads, yielding one entry per CDR3 protein. In the table there are roughly 500,000 distinct CDR3 sequences, around 15% of which are singletons. The sample was also reused in another study, on T cells in Graves' hyperthyroidism and ophthalmopathy.

The sequenced sample was peripheral blood mononuclear cells (PBMCs), obtained at new diagnosis, from a patient treated with antithyroid drugs. Every receptor here comes from a woman between 50 and 59 years old with Graves disease.

This clonotype has a count of ten or more. The chain employs TRBV2 and TRBJ2-2, with TRBD2 as a possible D gene (6 bases). The CDR3 runs 15 residues. Germline-derived CDR1 and CDR2 are SNHLY and FYNNEI. V lost 10 bases to trimming and J lost 0 bases, with 15 bases between them. CDR3 in DNA: TGTGCCATAACCCTCGGGACTTCGAACACCGGGGAGCTGTTTTTT. Its translation: CAITLGTSNTGELFF. The full variable domain, rest sourced from reference TRBV2 and TRBJ2-2, is EPEVTQTPSHQVTQMGQEVILRCVPISNHLYFYWYRQILGQKVEFLVSFYNNEISEKSEIFDDQFSVERPDGSNFTLKIRSTKLEDSAMYFCAITLGTSNTGELFFGEGSRLTVL.

The sample holds many counts of this clonotype. V and J are TRBV3-1 and TRBJ1-4; the D gene is possibly TRBD1 (5 bases). The CDR3 contains 16 residues. V was clipped by 2 bases and J by 2 bases, with 12 bases between them. CDR1 and CDR2 (germline): LGHDT, YNNKEL (reference sequence). The CDR3: CASSQWGGRTNEKLFF. CDR3 nucleotides: TGTGCCAGCAGCCAATGGGGCGGACGGACTAATGAAAAACTGTTTTTT.

This chain joins TRBV2 and TRBJ1-5; D is undetermined. V was cut by 4 bases and J by 10 bases, with 20 bases left in between. This CDR3 has 15 amino acids. Germline CDR1 and CDR2: SNHLY and FYNNEI. CDR3 sequence: CASSVYGQIESPQHF. As DNA, the CDR3 is TGTGCCAGCAGTGTTTATGGTCAGATTGAGTCACCCCAGCATTTT.

This clonotype was seen many times. The rearrangement joins TRBV6-1 to TRBJ1-2; possible D gene TRBD1, 5 bases. Germline assignment: CDR1 MNHNS and CDR2 SASEGT. This CDR3 region has 14 residues. V was clipped by 7 bases and J by 6 bases, with 18 bases between them. Here the CDR3 reads CASNPQEGADGYTF. The DNA for the CDR3 is TGTGCCAGCAACCCCCAGGAAGGGGCTGATGGCTACACCTTC.

The table lists this clonotype with many counts. For the CDR3, the DNA is TGTGCCAGCAGAATTTTGGGCTATGGCTACACCTTC. This sequence encodes CASRILGYGYTF. The rearrangement uses TRBV27 and TRBJ1-2; D is ambiguous. V was clipped by 6 bases and J by 4 bases, with 9 bases between them. The CDR3 is 12 amino acids. Germline lookup yields CDR1 MNHEY and CDR2 SMNVEV (reference sequence).

Only one count was recorded for this clonotype. This CDR3 is missing its conserved last phenylalanine or tryptophan, likely due to a read error. This chain joins TRBV18 and TRBJ1-2; 9 positions match TRBD1. Germline values: CDR1 KGHSH, CDR2 LQKENI. This CDR3 region has 14 residues. The J segment lost 4 bases and the V segment lost 5 bases, leaving 5 bases of the junction unmatched. CDR3 sequence reads: CASSSGTGSYGYTL. The CDR3 DNA sequence: TGTGCCAGCTCATCAGGGACAGGGAGCTATGGCTACACCTTG.

Ten or more counts support this clonotype. V usage is TRBV20-1 and J usage is TRBJ1-5; D remains unclear. CDR3 length: 14 amino acids. With 5 bases removed from V and 9 bases from J, the gap between germline ends came to 20 bases. Germline V lookup: CDR1 DFQATT, CDR2 SNEGSKA (reference sequence). The CDR3 reads CSAPSLGPLTPQHF. In DNA, the CDR3 is TGCAGTGCTCCCAGTTTGGGTCCCTTAACGCCCCAGCATTTT.

In this sample, this clonotype turned up many times. This sequence joins TRBV24-1 and TRBJ2-5; the D call may be TRBD1 or TRBD2 (5 bases each). The V end was cut by 4 bases, the J end by 1 base, with 15 bases between. This CDR3 is 16 amino acids long. Germline CDR1 KGHDR, CDR2 SFDVKD. CDR3 residues: CATSEGVVAGQETQYF. The CDR3 DNA is TGTGCCACCAGTGAGGGGGTAGTGGCGGGCCAAGAGACCCAGTACTTC.

This clonotype was counted ten times or more. The chain couples TRBV12-3 or TRBV12-4 to TRBJ1-2; 7 bases agree with TRBD1. Unmatched junction bases numbered 9, after V lost 6 bases and J lost 8 bases. The CDR3 consists of 13 residues. The CDR3 here is CASSPGQVVGYTF. DNA of the CDR3: TGTGCCAGCAGCCCCGGACAGGTCGTAGGCTACACCTTC.

This clonotype appeared many times. This chain joins TRBV20-1 and TRBJ2-1; the D gene is possibly TRBD2 (5 bases). CDR3 length: 16 amino acids. The V end lost 3 bases, the J end lost 0 bases, and 15 bases lay between the germline ends. Germline values: CDR1 DFQATT, CDR2 SNEGSKA (reference sequence). CDR3 in amino acids: CSASRRSGSSYNEQFF. CDR3 bases: TGCAGTGCTAGCCGCCGGTCTGGGAGCTCCTACAATGAGCAGTTCTTC.

At least ten counts were recorded for this clonotype. V gene TRBV3-1 combines with J gene TRBJ1-5; D unclear. The CDR3 extends over 14 amino acids. Germline V CDR1 and CDR2: LGHDT, YNNKEL (reference sequence). V gave up 1 base and J gave up 2 bases, with 6 bases separating them. The CDR3 reads CASSQGLGNQPQHF. CDR3 sequence (DNA): TGTGCCAGCAGCCAAGGCTTGGGCAATCAGCCCCAGCATTTT.

This clonotype occurred many times. V and J are TRBV2 and TRBJ2-1; D tentatively fits TRBD1 or TRBD2 (5 bases each). The CDR3 consists of 15 residues. From germline, CDR1 is SNHLY and CDR2 FYNNEI. The V end was cut by 6 bases, the J end by 4 bases, with 16 bases between. CDR3 DNA: TGTGCCAGCAGGGCCTGGGACCGAATGTACAATGAGCAGTTCTTC. Amino acid sequence: CASRAWDRMYNEQFF.

On this clonotype itself: This may stem from a read error, because a much larger clone lies one nucleotide away. The chain has TRBV13 and TRBJ2-1; 11 positions match TRBD2. Per germline, CDR1 PRHDT and CDR2 FYEKMQ (reference sequence). The CDR3 consists of 18 residues. The CDR3 coding sequence is TGTGCCAGCAGCCCGCACTTAGCGGGAGGGGCTTGGGGGAATGCGCAGTTCTTC. Its protein product is CASSPHLAGGAWGNAQFF.

There are many counts of this clonotype. This chain links TRBV27 with TRBJ2-7; perhaps TRBD2 as D (6 bases). Per germline, CDR1 MNHEY and CDR2 SMNVEV (reference sequence). The V end lost 11 bases, the J end lost 3 bases, and 14 bases lay between the germline ends. The CDR3 length is 12 residues. CDR3 nucleotide sequence: TGTGCCGCAGGACCGGGAGTCTACGAGCAGTACTTC. Amino acids: CAAGPGVYEQYF.

This clonotype was recorded at least ten times. V and J are TRBV2 and TRBJ1-1; D ambiguous. The CDR3 has 13 amino acids. V shed 10 bases and J shed 1 base, with 13 bases lying between them. From germline, CDR1 is SNHLY and CDR2 FYNNEI. As DNA, the CDR3 is TGTGCCACCACAGAACGGCCGAACACTGAAGCTTTCTTT. Translating it yields CATTERPNTEAFF. Drawing the rest from reference TRBV2 and TRBJ1-1, the complete variable domain is EPEVTQTPSHQVTQMGQEVILRCVPISNHLYFYWYRQILGQKVEFLVSFYNNEISEKSEIFDDQFSVERPDGSNFTLKIRSTKLEDSAMYFCATTERPNTEAFFGQGTRLTVV.

There are many counts of this clonotype. The V call is TRBV5-1, the J call TRBJ2-3, with 15 nucleotides matching TRBD2. CDR1 is SGHRS and CDR2 is YFSETQ in the germline V gene. Trimming cost V 4 bases and J 2 bases; bases outside gene matches: 11. This CDR3 has 19 amino acids. In DNA form, the CDR3 reads TGCGCCAGCAGCGGGGGACTAGCGGGAGGAGGGCGGAACACAGATACGCAGTATTTT. Its protein product is CASSGGLAGGGRNTDTQYF.

Details on this clonotype: A much larger clone lies a single base off, so this may be a read error. The genes are TRBV9 and TRBJ2-7; TRBD2 aligns across 9 bases. J was trimmed by 2 bases and V by 0 bases; bases with no gene match: 3. The CDR3 is made up of 15 amino acids. Per the germline V gene, CDR1 is SGDLS and CDR2 is YYNGEE. The CDR3 DNA is TGTGCCAGCAGCGTAGAAGCGGGAGGCCCCTACGAGCAGTACTTC. Protein sequence: CASSVEAGGPYEQYF.

This clonotype has ten or more counts. The V call is TRBV2, the J call TRBJ1-6; 8 bases fit TRBD1. The CDR3 has 15 amino acids. Germline lookup yields CDR1 SNHLY and CDR2 FYNNEI. The V gene end was trimmed by 6 bases and the J gene end by 5 bases; junction bases not matched to a gene: 6. The chain's CDR3 is CASSADRVHNSPLHF. The CDR3 nucleotides read TGTGCCAGCAGCGCGGACAGGGTCCATAATTCACCCCTCCACTTT.

This clonotype has a handful of counts. The chain is built from TRBV19 and TRBJ2-5, with TRBD1 matching 12 bases. CDR1 and CDR2 from the germline V gene are LNHDA and SQIVND (reference sequence). This CDR3 region has 16 residues. The trim removed 4 bases at V and 5 bases at J, leaving 8 bases unmatched. The CDR3 loop is CASSTPGTGGKETQYF. In DNA, the CDR3 is TGTGCCAGTAGTACTCCCGGGACAGGGGGCAAGGAGACCCAGTACTTC.

This clonotype was detected many times. The chain links TRBV12-3 or TRBV12-4 to TRBJ1-2; possibly TRBD1 for D (6 bases). Trimming cost V 6 bases and J 7 bases, with 9 bases left between them. The CDR3 spans 11 residues. The DNA of the CDR3 is TGTGCCAGCAGCCAGGGGTTTGGCTACACCTTC. Its protein product is CASSQGFGYTF.

Concerning this clonotype itself: A single base separates this from a much larger clone, so it may be a read error. The rearrangement links TRBV20-1 to TRBJ2-5, with 10 bases that match TRBD2. The J call is doubtful: the DNA matches TRBJ2-7 better. Per the germline V gene, CDR1 is DFQATT and CDR2 is SNEGSKA (reference sequence). The CDR3 is 15 residues long. CDR3: CSASAWTSGTYEQYF. The CDR3, as DNA: TGCAGTGCTAGTGCTTGGACTAGCGGAACCTACGAGCAGTACTTC.

This clonotype was detected ten times or more. This chain joins TRBV6-1 and TRBJ1-5; D gene unclear. CDR3 length equals 16 residues. Per the germline V gene, CDR1 is MNHNS and CDR2 is SASEGT. Trimming took off 4 bases at V and 2 bases at J, with 15 bases between the two ends. CDR3 in amino acids: CASSVGVSFGNQPQHF. The CDR3 DNA is TGTGCCAGCAGTGTCGGGGTTTCTTTTGGCAATCAGCCCCAGCATTTT.

This clonotype was seen at least ten times. This chain joins TRBV2 and TRBJ1-5; TRBD1 might be the D (6 bases). The germline gives CDR1 SNHLY, CDR2 FYNNEI. V gave up 6 bases and J gave up 8 bases, with 17 bases separating them. The CDR3 length is 14 residues. This chain's CDR3 is CASRGQSGLEPQHF. The CDR3 region has the DNA TGTGCCAGCAGAGGACAGTCGGGTTTGGAGCCCCAGCATTTT.

This clonotype was seen repeatedly, ten times or more. This sequence joins TRBV14 and TRBJ2-3; TRBD1 matches at 8 bases. The germline V gene encodes CDR1 SGHDN and CDR2 FVKESK. Losses at the gene ends were 1 base for V and 2 bases for J; bases not matched to a gene: 8. The CDR3 runs to 17 residues. CDR3 region: CASSQAGWDRNTDTQYF. CDR3 nucleotide sequence: TGTGCCAGCAGCCAAGCTGGTTGGGACAGGAACACAGATACGCAGTATTTT.

In this sample, this clonotype turned up many times. The CDR3 protein is CATSRTLNDRDQAFF. CDR3 coding DNA: TGTGCCACCAGCAGAACCCTGAACGACAGGGATCAAGCTTTCTTT. The chain couples TRBV15 to TRBJ1-1; TRBD1 matches at 7 bases. V shed 2 bases and J 9 bases; nucleotides not matched to a gene: 12. The germline gives CDR1 LNHNV, CDR2 YYDKDF (reference sequence). The CDR3 runs 15 residues.

This clonotype was recorded a few times. The genes are TRBV7-2 and TRBJ2-7, with D possibly matching TRBD2 (7 bases). The germline CDR1 and CDR2 sequences are SGHTA and FQGNSA. CDR3 length: 18 amino acids. V lost 0 bases and J 2 bases, leaving 20 bases between the germline ends. The chain's CDR3 is CASSLASGYGGATYEQYF. The CDR3, as DNA: TGTGCCAGCAGCTTAGCCAGTGGGTATGGGGGGGCCACCTACGAGCAGTACTTC.